Included here is one T cell receptor beta chain sequence, with context. Per the study methods: Reference gene primers were amplified, and this amplification served to estimate nucleated cell counts. The method was immunoSEQ multiplex PCR; TCRdb's version includes in-frame clones alone and lacks a portion of them. V, J and clone size were drawn from that table, and D and trimming were deduced from the DNA. The sample carries roughly 200,000 clones, roughly 81% recorded once. J lost 2 bases, V lost 3 bases, and 13 bases had no gene match. The CDR3 loop spans 18 amino acids. These data are taken from a study of blood T cell repertoires in COVID-19. Study-wide background: PBMCs, B-cell-depleted T cells, or T cells provided the cDNA or gDNA that made up the material.

The chain carries TRBV5-7 and TRBJ1-3; 8 positions agree with TRBD1. TRBV5-7 is designated an ORF whose function remains uncertain. The sequencing sample was made of peripheral blood. The TCR was taken from a woman at least 80 years old with acute or convalescent COVID-19. For the CDR3, the DNA is TGTGCCAGCAGCTCCTCTTACAGGGGGGCCTGGCCTGGAAACACCATATATTTT. Its protein is CASSSSYRGAWPGNTIYF.